The 24 T cell receptor beta chains given below trace back to one sample, sequenced in a study of human T cells and chemical hapten exposure. TCRdb passed the RACE reads through MiXCR, listing each CDR3 protein once. The sample carries around 92,000 distinct CDR3 sequences, 11% recorded once. As for time point: pre-sensitization, week 0. The sample's treatment: therapeutic diphenylcyclopropenone sensitization with weekly scalp DPC. Here the sequenced sample was whole blood, taken in connection with sensitization to the hapten diphenylcyclopropenone (DPC). The receptors come from an older woman with alopecia areata. Some clones in this sample may be carry-over from other donors' samples.

There are many counts of this clonotype. V and J are TRBV29-1 and TRBJ2-1; no definite D call. Trimming removed 4 bases from V and 6 bases from J, with 13 bases in between. This CDR3 comprises 13 residues. CDR1 and CDR2 from the germline V gene are SQVTM and ANQGSEA. CDR3 bases: TGCAGCGTTGTATCGGTGCGCCTCAATGAGCAGTTCTTC. Residues: CSVVSVRLNEQFF.

This clonotype occurred many times. The V and J genes are TRBV24-1 and TRBJ2-1; 10 bases match TRBD1. Germline trimming cut 5 bases from V and 6 bases from J; bases unmatched to any gene: 3. Germline V gives CDR1 KGHDR, CDR2 SFDVKD. This CDR3 has 14 residues. The CDR3 loop reads CATSGTGGVNEQFF. CDR3 in DNA: TGTGCCACCAGTGGGACAGGGGGGGTCAATGAGCAGTTCTTC.

This clonotype was found many times. The rearrangement links TRBV11-1 to TRBJ1-1; 7 nucleotides align to TRBD1. The V gene end was trimmed by 8 bases and the J gene end by 0 bases; junction bases not matched to a gene: 12. CDR1 is SGHAT, CDR2 FQDESV, per germline (reference sequence). This CDR3 is built from 16 residues. CDR3 region: CASDRQGPILNTEAFF. In DNA form, the CDR3 reads TGTGCCAGCGATAGACAGGGCCCGATTCTGAACACTGAAGCTTTCTTT.

This clonotype was found a few times. The chain joins TRBV20-1 to TRBJ1-1, with D perhaps TRBD1 (6 bases). The CDR3 spans 15 residues. Germline V gene sequence: CDR1 DFQATT, CDR2 SNEGSKA (reference sequence). The V gene lost 3 bases and the J gene lost 1 base, with 15 bases spanning the gap. The CDR3 DNA reads TGCAGTGCTAGCGTTGGGGGACACTCGAACACTGAAGCTTTCTTT. Protein sequence: CSASVGGHSNTEAFF.

The chain has TRBV2 and TRBJ1-1; tentative D call: TRBD1 (5 bases). This CDR3 is 12 amino acids long. Trimming stripped 3 bases from V and 10 bases from J, with 12 bases between. Germline values: CDR1 SNHLY, CDR2 FYNNEI. The CDR3 sequence is CASSEQGVLAFF. The CDR3, as DNA: TGTGCCAGCAGTGAGCAGGGAGTGTTAGCTTTCTTT.

The chain recombines TRBV27 with TRBJ2-7, with D perhaps matching TRBD2 (5 bases). Trimming left V 6 bases short and J 3 bases short, with 12 bases between. The germline CDR1 and CDR2 sequences are MNHEY and SMNVEV (reference sequence). The CDR3 totals 13 residues. The CDR3 is CASRGLAHYEQYF. In DNA, the CDR3 is TGTGCCAGCAGAGGTCTAGCCCACTACGAGCAGTACTTC.

The chain joins TRBV6-6 to TRBJ2-3; TRBD2 matches at 10 bases. Trimming took 1 base from V and 0 from J; bases not matched to a gene: 1. Per germline, CDR1 MNHNY and CDR2 SVGAGI (reference sequence). The CDR3 has 16 amino acids. In DNA, the CDR3 is TGTGCCAGCAGTTACTTTAGCGGGGGGAGCACAGATACGCAGTATTTT. Its translation is CASSYFSGGSTDTQYF.

This clonotype turned up a few times. The chain combines TRBV5-1 with TRBJ2-7; perhaps TRBD2 as D (6 bases). CDR3 size: 14 residues. The V gene lost 1 base and the J gene lost 2 bases, with 10 bases spanning the gap. The germline gives CDR1 SGHRS, CDR2 YFSETQ. CDR3 coding DNA: TGCGCCAGCAGCTTGTCCGGGAGCCCCTACGAGCAGTACTTC. Its protein is CASSLSGSPYEQYF.

The chain joins TRBV30 to TRBJ1-5, with a weak D call TRBD1 (5 bases). The CDR3 sequence is 13 residues long. Trimming removed 1 base from V and 5 bases from J, with 9 bases in between. Germline-derived CDR1 and CDR2 are GTSNPN and SVGIG (reference sequence). CDR3 DNA sequence: TGTGCCTGGAGTGCAGGGAGCGATCAGCCCCAGCATTTT. Translated: CAWSAGSDQPQHF.

A few counts support this clonotype. The V and J genes are TRBV7-9 and TRBJ1-5; 7 bases line up with TRBD1. Looked up from germline, CDR1 is SEHNR and CDR2 is FQNEAQ (reference sequence). V dropped 0 bases and J dropped 4; count of bases not matched to a gene: 3. This CDR3 has 15 residues. The CDR3 reads CASSLAQGVNQPQHF. The CDR3 nucleotides read TGTGCCAGCAGCTTAGCTCAGGGGGTTAATCAGCCCCAGCATTTT. The full variable domain, completed using reference TRBV7-9 and TRBJ1-5, is DTGVSQNPRHKITKRGQNVTFRCDPISEHNRLYWYRQTLGQGPEFLTYFQNEAQLEKSRLLSDRFSAERPKGSFSTLEIQRTEQGDSAMYLCASSLAQGVNQPQHFGDGTRLSIL.

The V and J genes are TRBV6-5 and TRBJ2-3; D possibly corresponds to TRBD1 (6 bases). The CDR3 totals 12 residues. Germline V gene data show CDR1 as MNHEY and CDR2 as SVGAGI. V lost 8 bases and J 9 bases, leaving 15 bases between the germline ends. CDR3 sequence reads: CASRDTRQTQYF. DNA of the CDR3: TGTGCCAGCCGGGACACGCGGCAAACGCAGTATTTT.

In this sample, this clonotype turned up a few times. The chain employs TRBV7-3 and TRBJ2-5; D gene ambiguous. Germline V gene data show CDR1 as SGHTA and CDR2 as FQGTGA. The CDR3 sequence is 12 residues long. Trimming cost V 4 bases and J 5 bases, with 8 bases left between them. The CDR3 reads CASSSLGETQYF. As DNA, the CDR3 is TGTGCCAGCAGCTCCCTCGGTGAGACCCAGTACTTC. The variable domain in full, with the rest retrieved from reference TRBV7-3 and TRBJ2-5, is GAGVSQTPSNKVTEKGKYVELRCDPISGHTALYWYRQSLGQGPEFLIYFQGTGAADDSGLPNDRFFAVRPEGSVSTLKIQRTERGDSAVYLCASSSLGETQYFGPGTRLLVL.

This clonotype has more than one count but fewer than ten. The rearrangement links TRBV5-6 to TRBJ2-3; D may match TRBD1 or TRBD2 (5 bases each). CDR1 is SGHDT and CDR2 is YYEEEE in the germline V gene. Trimming took 5 bases from V and 10 from J, leaving 17 bases between them. The CDR3 totals 13 residues. The CDR3, as DNA: TGTGCCAGCAGTTCCGCCCGGGGCCGAGCGCAGTATTTT. Its translation is CASSSARGRAQYF.

This clonotype was seen ten or more times. The rearrangement uses TRBV6-5 and TRBJ2-1; D is undetermined. The CDR3 runs to 14 residues. Germline loops: CDR1 MNHEY, CDR2 SVGAGI. Trimming stripped 6 bases from V and 3 bases from J, with 12 bases between. The CDR3 DNA reads TGTGCCAGCAGCCCCCCACCCCACTACAATGAGCAGTTCTTC. Protein product: CASSPPPHYNEQFF.

This clonotype was observed at least ten times. V is TRBV7-9 and J is TRBJ1-1; D is unclear. Germline-derived CDR1 and CDR2 are SEHNR and FQNEAQ (reference sequence). This CDR3 spans 14 amino acids. V was trimmed by 1 base and J by 1 base, leaving 7 bases between them. CDR3 in amino acids: CASSLVWPNTEAFF. Written as DNA, the CDR3 is TGTGCCAGCAGCTTAGTTTGGCCGAACACTGAAGCTTTCTTT.

This clonotype came up once. This chain connects TRBV12-3 or TRBV12-4 to TRBJ1-2; possibly TRBD1 for D (6 bases). The CDR3 totals 13 residues. V dropped 7 bases and J dropped 5 bases, with 14 bases sitting between them. For the CDR3, the DNA is TGTGCCAGCACTGACCGGGGGCGGTATGGCTACACCTTC. This translates into CASTDRGRYGYTF.

This clonotype has at least ten counts. This rearrangement joins TRBV30 to TRBJ1-1, with 7 bases lining up with TRBD1. V was pared by 7 bases and J by 7 bases, with 15 bases of the junction left unmatched. This CDR3 has 14 residues. In germline, CDR1 is GTSNPN, CDR2 SVGIG (reference sequence). DNA of the CDR3: TGTGCCTCCGGTGGTAAAGGGGGCTATGGTGAAGCTTTCTTT. Translating it yields CASGGKGGYGEAFF.

This clonotype has just a few counts. The chain recombines TRBV20-1 with TRBJ2-7, with D perhaps TRBD1 or TRBD2 (7 bases each). This CDR3 spans 15 amino acids. The germline V gene has CDR1 DFQATT and CDR2 SNEGSKA (reference sequence). The ends were cut back, 0 bases at V and 6 bases at J, with 18 bases in the middle. The CDR3 protein is CSARDRRQGGGEQYF. The CDR3 coding sequence is TGCAGTGCTAGAGATCGGCGACAGGGCGGGGGCGAGCAGTACTTC.

At least ten counts were recorded for this clonotype. The V gene is TRBV10-3, the J gene TRBJ1-5; no definite D call. Germline loops: CDR1 ENHRY, CDR2 SYGVKD. The germline V and J ends were trimmed by 3 bases and 4 bases, with 7 bases remaining between them. The CDR3 covers 13 residues. DNA of the CDR3: TGTGCCATCAGTGAACGGGAGAATCAGCCCCAGCATTTT. Its protein product is CAISERENQPQHF.

The rearrangement uses TRBV5-6 and TRBJ2-3; TRBD2 aligns across 9 bases. The CDR3 consists of 18 residues. CDR1 is SGHDT, CDR2 YYEEEE, per germline. After removal of 3 bases from V and 6 bases from J, the junction contained 17 bases not matched to a gene. CDR3 sequence reads: CASSSGPASGVLGDTQYF. The CDR3 DNA reads TGTGCCAGCAGCTCCGGTCCCGCTAGCGGGGTCTTGGGGGATACGCAGTATTTT.

This clonotype was seen many times. Germline and junction disagree at one end, which may indicate a read error. This rearrangement joins TRBV11-2 to TRBJ2-1, with D unclear. Germline CDR1 and CDR2: SGHAT and FQNNGV. The CDR3 runs to 12 residues. CDR3 bases: TGTGCCAGCAGCTTAGATCAAAGCTTACGCGTCTTC. It is translated as CASSLDQSLRVF. The full variable domain, with the rest looked up from reference TRBV11-2 and TRBJ2-1, is EAGVAQSPRYKIIEKRQSVAFWCNPISGHATLYWYQQILGQGPKLLIQFQNNGVVDDSQLPKDRFSAERLKGVDSTLKIQPAKLEDSAVYLCASSLDQSLRVFGPGTRLTVL.

There are many counts of this clonotype. The V and J genes are TRBV6-1 and TRBJ1-2, with D perhaps TRBD1 (5 bases). The germline CDR1 and CDR2 sequences are MNHNS and SASEGT. Between the trimmed V and J ends, which lost 4 bases and 2 bases, there was a span of 14 bases. The CDR3 has 15 residues. CDR3 in DNA: TGTGCCAGCAGTGCCTACTCAGGGCGGAACTATGGCTACACCTTC. Its translation is CASSAYSGRNYGYTF.

This clonotype occurred a few times. This chain joins TRBV7-9 and TRBJ1-2; TRBD1 might be the D (5 bases). CDR1 and CDR2 (germline): SEHNR, FQNEAQ (reference sequence). The CDR3 covers 14 residues. Deletions cut 2 bases from V and 8 bases from J, with 15 bases between. The CDR3 spells CASSLPRQSGGYTF. The CDR3 region has the DNA TGTGCCAGCAGCTTACCCAGACAGAGCGGCGGCTACACCTTC.

In its sample, this clonotype was seen many times. The J gene is TRBJ1-5, the V gene TRBV7-9; 9 positions agree with TRBD1. This CDR3 comprises 14 residues. Germline CDR1 reads SEHNR; CDR2 reads FQNEAQ (reference sequence). V trimming: 3 bases; J trimming: 11 bases; junction bases outside the gene matches: 8. The CDR3 is CASSLGQGKESQHF. CDR3 coding DNA: TGTGCCAGCAGCTTGGGACAGGGAAAAGAGTCCCAGCATTTT.